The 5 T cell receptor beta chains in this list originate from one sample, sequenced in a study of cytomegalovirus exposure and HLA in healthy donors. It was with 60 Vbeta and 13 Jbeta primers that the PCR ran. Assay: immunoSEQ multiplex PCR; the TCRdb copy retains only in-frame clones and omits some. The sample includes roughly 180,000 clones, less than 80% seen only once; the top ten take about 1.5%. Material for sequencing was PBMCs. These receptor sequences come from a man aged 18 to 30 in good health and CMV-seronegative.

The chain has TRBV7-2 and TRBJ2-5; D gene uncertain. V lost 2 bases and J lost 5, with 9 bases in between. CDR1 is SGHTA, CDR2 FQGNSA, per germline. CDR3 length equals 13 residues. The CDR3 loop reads CASSLRERETQYF. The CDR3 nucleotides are TGTGCCAGCAGCTTACGAGAGCGTGAGACCCAGTACTTC.

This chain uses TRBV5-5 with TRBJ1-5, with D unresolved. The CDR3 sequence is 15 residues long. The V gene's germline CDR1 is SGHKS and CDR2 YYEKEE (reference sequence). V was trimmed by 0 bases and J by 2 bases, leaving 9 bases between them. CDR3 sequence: CASSLVLQGNQPQHF. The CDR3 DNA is TGTGCCAGCAGCTTGGTTCTGCAGGGCAATCAGCCCCAGCATTTT.

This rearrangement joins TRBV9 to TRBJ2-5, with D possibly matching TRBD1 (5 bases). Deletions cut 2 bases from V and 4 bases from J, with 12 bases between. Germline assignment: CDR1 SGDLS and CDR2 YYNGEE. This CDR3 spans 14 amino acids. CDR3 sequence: CASSVQGRGETQYF. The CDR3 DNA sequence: TGTGCCAGCAGCGTCCAGGGAAGGGGAGAGACCCAGTACTTC. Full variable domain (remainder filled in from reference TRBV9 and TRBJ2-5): DSGVTQTPKHLITATGQRVTLRCSPRSGDLSVYWYQQSLDQGLQFLIQYYNGEERAKGNILERFSAQQFPDLHSELNLSSLELGDSALYFCASSVQGRGETQYFGPGTRLLVL.

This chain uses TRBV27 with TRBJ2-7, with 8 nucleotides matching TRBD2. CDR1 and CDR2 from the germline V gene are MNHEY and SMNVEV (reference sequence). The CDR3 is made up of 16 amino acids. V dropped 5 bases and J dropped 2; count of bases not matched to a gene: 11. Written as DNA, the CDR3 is TGTGCCAGCAGTATAACAATAGCGGGAAATACCTACGAGCAGTACTTC. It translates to CASSITIAGNTYEQYF.

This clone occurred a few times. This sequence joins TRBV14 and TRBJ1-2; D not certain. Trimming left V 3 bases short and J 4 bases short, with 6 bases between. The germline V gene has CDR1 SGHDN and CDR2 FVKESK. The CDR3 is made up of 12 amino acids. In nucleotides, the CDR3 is TGTGCCAGCAGCCAGCGCACCTATGGCTACACCTTC. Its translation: CASSQRTYGYTF.